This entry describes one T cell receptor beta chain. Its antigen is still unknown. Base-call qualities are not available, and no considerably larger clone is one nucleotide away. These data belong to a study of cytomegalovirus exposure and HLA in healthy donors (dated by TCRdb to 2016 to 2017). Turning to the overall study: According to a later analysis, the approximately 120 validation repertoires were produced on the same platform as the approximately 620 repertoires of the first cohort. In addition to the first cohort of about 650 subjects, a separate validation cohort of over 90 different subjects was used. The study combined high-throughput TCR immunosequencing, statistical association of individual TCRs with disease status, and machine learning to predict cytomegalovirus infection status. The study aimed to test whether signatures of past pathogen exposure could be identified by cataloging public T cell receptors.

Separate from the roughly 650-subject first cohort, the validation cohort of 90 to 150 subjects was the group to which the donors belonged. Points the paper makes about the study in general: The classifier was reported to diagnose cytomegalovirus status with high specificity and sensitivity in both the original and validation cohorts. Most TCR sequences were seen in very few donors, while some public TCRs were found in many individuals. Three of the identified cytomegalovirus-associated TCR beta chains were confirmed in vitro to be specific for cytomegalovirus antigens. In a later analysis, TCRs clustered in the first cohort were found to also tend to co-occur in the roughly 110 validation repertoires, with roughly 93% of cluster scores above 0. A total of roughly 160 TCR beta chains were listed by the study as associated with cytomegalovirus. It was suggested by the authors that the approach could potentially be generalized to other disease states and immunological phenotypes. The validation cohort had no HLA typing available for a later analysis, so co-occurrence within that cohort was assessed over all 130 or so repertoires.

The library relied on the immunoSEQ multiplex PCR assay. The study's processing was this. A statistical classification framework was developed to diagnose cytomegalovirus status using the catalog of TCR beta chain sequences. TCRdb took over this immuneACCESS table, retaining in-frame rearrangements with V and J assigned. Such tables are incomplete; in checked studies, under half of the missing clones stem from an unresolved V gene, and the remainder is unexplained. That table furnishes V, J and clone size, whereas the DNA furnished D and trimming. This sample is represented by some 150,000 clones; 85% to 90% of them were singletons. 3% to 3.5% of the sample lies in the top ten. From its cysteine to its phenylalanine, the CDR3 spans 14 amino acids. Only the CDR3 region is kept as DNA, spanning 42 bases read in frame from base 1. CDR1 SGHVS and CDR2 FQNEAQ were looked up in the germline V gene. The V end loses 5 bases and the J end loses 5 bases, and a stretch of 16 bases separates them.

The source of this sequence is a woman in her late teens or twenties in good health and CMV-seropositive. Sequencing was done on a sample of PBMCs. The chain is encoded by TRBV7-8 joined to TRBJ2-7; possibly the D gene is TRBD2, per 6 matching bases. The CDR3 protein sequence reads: CASSLYQTRNEQYF. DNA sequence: TGTGCCAGCAGCCTCTACCAGACTAGAAACGAGCAGTACTTC.